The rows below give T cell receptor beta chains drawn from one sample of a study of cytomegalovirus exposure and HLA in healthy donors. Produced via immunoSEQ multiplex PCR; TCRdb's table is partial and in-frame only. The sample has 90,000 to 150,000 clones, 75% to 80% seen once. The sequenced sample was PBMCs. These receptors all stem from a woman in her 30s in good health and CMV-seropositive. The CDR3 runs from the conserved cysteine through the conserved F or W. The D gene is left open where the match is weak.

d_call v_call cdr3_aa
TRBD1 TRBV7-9 CASSFRDSGEAFF
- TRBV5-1 CAPSLQGNQPQHF
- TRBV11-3 CASSPGGAAGTYEQYF
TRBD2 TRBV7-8 CASSLTSGGAGSADTQYF
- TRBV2 CASSWTAGDSPLHF
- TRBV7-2 CASSMTGVAFF
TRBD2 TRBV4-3 CASSQGVLAGGYEQFF
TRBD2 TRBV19 CASMRGATNTGELFF
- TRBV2 CASSRVNTGELFF
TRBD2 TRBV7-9 CASSPGLAGGRSTDTQYF
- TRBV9 CASSAGVQPDGYTF
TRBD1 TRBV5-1 CASSSKGALNTEAFF
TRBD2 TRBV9 CASSVAAGGSNEQFF
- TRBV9 CASSTHRDYMNTEAFF
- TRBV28 CASSLSGFYGYTF
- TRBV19 CASSNIGNSPLHF
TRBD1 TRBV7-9 CASSFQGASNEKLFF
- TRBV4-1 CASSPRQVGPGELFF
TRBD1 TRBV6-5 CASSSTGGVKYEQYF
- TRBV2 CASIRDTPGTGELFF
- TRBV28 CASSLQGNYGYTF
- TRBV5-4 CASSFQGRYEQYF
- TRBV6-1 CASSLGEDYGYTF
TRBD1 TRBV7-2 CASSSGTGSEKLFF
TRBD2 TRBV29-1 CSARTSGGRAQYF
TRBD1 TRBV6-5 CASQNRQGFGNTIYF
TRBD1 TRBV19 CASSTGQGGGYTF
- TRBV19 CASSILFGQPQHF
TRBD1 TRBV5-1 CASSPGQGWEQYF
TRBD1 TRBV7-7 CASSLDRGGETQYF
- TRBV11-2 CASSFGGVNTEAFF
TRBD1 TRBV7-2 CASSLSADRRYGYTF
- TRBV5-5 CASSLEGQRSGNTIYF
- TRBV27 CASSLSPRYEQYF
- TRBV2 CASMGGISNQPQHF
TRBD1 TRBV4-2 CASSQDPAGGLSGANVLTF
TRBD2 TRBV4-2 CASSQEPGLASYEQYF
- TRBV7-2 CASSLYRDLRTEAFF
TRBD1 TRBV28 CASRRPGGITEAFF
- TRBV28 CASITGNTEAFF
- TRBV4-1 CASSPQDWRNEQFF
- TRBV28 CASRGRGVGGHLVEQYF
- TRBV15 CATSRDRRGYGYTF
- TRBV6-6 CASSREVGYGYTF
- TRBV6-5 CASSRGADNEQFF
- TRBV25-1 CASSDTRGGGSPLHF
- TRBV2 CASSSIDSPLHF
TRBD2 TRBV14 CASSLTSGGPLSTDTQYF
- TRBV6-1 CASSELGAGQPQHF
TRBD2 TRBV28 CASSVRGLAGPYQETQYF
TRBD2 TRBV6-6 CASSRLAGGLLETQYF
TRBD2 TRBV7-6 CASSSLAGGEETQYF